The 18 T cell receptor beta chains listed next were all sequenced from one sample in a study of breast tumors, draining lymph nodes, adjacent tissues. TCRdb re-called the multiplex PCR reads through MiXCR, storing one row per CDR3 protein. The sample contains about 180,000 distinct CDR3 sequences, around a third of which appear only once. Axillary draining lymph nodes of breast cancer patients supplied the node samples. The sample was axillary lymph node tissue. The source is a female donor with breast cancer. Some clones in this sample may be carry-over from other donors' samples.

This clonotype appeared many times. The chain joins TRBV14 to TRBJ2-1; D not resolved. Per the germline V gene, CDR1 is SGHDN and CDR2 is FVKESK. Trimming stripped 3 bases from V and 3 bases from J, with 6 bases between. The CDR3 totals 13 residues. CDR3 protein: CASSQGSYNEQFF. The CDR3 DNA is TGTGCCAGCAGCCAGGGCAGCTACAATGAGCAGTTCTTC.

The chain employs TRBV10-3 and TRBJ1-2; 10 bases map to TRBD1. Germline CDR1 and CDR2: ENHRY and SYGVKD. The CDR3 covers 17 residues. J lost 3 bases, V lost 1 base, and 8 bases had no gene match. The CDR3 DNA sequence: TGTGCCATCAGTGAGTTGACAGGGGGCGCTGGGGACTATGGCTACACCTTC. It is translated as CAISELTGGAGDYGYTF.

This clonotype was detected a few times. The J gene is TRBJ2-1, the V gene TRBV5-5; tentatively, D is TRBD1 (5 bases). CDR1 SGHKS and CDR2 YYEKEE come from the germline V gene (reference sequence). Deletions cut 4 bases from V and 0 bases from J, with 17 bases between. This CDR3 is built from 17 residues. CDR3 sequence: CASSPQAPRSSYNEQFF. The CDR3 DNA is TGTGCCAGCAGCCCACAGGCTCCCCGGAGCTCCTACAATGAGCAGTTCTTC.

This clonotype appeared many times. The chain employs TRBV20-1 and TRBJ2-7, with 7 bases that match TRBD2. The trim removed 1 base at V and 4 bases at J, leaving 10 bases unmatched. This CDR3 contains 15 residues. Germline CDR1 and CDR2: DFQATT and SNEGSKA (reference sequence). CDR3 nucleotide sequence: TGCAGTGCTAGAGCAGGTTGGCGGGAGAGGTACGAGCAGTACTTC. Its translation is CSARAGWRERYEQYF.

At least ten counts were recorded for this clonotype. This chain links TRBV19 with TRBJ2-7; D is possibly TRBD2 (7 bases). V was cut by 3 bases and J by 5 bases, with 11 bases left in between. Germline V CDR1 and CDR2: LNHDA, SQIVND (reference sequence). The CDR3 consists of 13 residues. CDR3 amino acids: CASSIGGRNEQYF. In DNA form, the CDR3 reads TGTGCCAGTAGTATCGGGGGGCGAAACGAGCAGTACTTC.

V is TRBV11-2 and J is TRBJ2-5, with 9 bases that match TRBD1. The CDR3 is made up of 15 amino acids. V lost 1 base to trimming and J lost 1 base; unmatched junction nucleotides: 1. Germline CDR1 SGHAT, CDR2 FQNNGV. CDR3 protein: CASSLATGGQETQYF. In DNA, the CDR3 is TGTGCCAGCAGCTTAGCGACAGGGGGCCAAGAGACCCAGTACTTC.

Ten or more counts support this clonotype. CDR3 DNA sequence: TGTGCCAGCACCCGACAGGGAGTTGACTATGGCTACACCTTC. Translating it yields CASTRQGVDYGYTF. This chain joins TRBV2 and TRBJ1-2; the match to TRBD1 covers 7 bases. CDR1 and CDR2 (germline): SNHLY, FYNNEI. The CDR3 length is 14 residues. V dropped 7 bases and J dropped 3; count of bases not matched to a gene: 8.

Note on this clonotype: One base away lies a much larger clone, so this may be a sequencing read error. This chain links TRBV6-5 with TRBJ1-2, with D possibly matching TRBD1 (6 bases). V was shortened by 6 bases and J by 6 bases, with 14 bases between the two germline ends. This CDR3 has 13 residues. Germline V gene lookup returns CDR1 MNHEY and CDR2 SVGAGI. This CDR3 reads CASRPQGSNGYTF. The CDR3 DNA reads TGTGCCAGCAGACCCCAGGGGAGTAATGGCTACACCTTC.

V gene TRBV10-3 combines with J gene TRBJ2-1; D gene uncertain. This CDR3 has 12 residues. The germline V gene has CDR1 ENHRY and CDR2 SYGVKD. The germline V and J ends were trimmed by 6 bases and 5 bases, with 8 bases remaining between them. The CDR3 nucleotides are TGTGCCATCAGCGGGCCCCACAATGAGCAGTTCTTC. Protein: CAISGPHNEQFF.

The table lists this clonotype with many counts. The J gene is TRBJ2-1, the V gene TRBV24-1; TRBD2 agrees at 13 bases. Per the germline V gene, CDR1 is KGHDR and CDR2 is SFDVKD. The CDR3 is made up of 16 amino acids. Trimming took 4 bases from V and 6 from J; bases not matched to a gene: 5. The CDR3 sequence: CATSDSGTSGINEQFF. For the CDR3, the DNA is TGTGCCACCAGTGACTCCGGGACTAGCGGGATCAATGAGCAGTTCTTC.

The chain links TRBV2 to TRBJ1-1, with 10 bases that match TRBD1. CDR1 SNHLY and CDR2 FYNNEI come from the germline V gene. V shed 6 bases and J 5 bases; nucleotides not matched to a gene: 12. This CDR3 contains 16 residues. The chain's CDR3 is CASSVDRDRGRTEAFF. The CDR3 DNA reads TGTGCCAGCAGCGTTGATAGGGACAGGGGTCGAACTGAAGCTTTCTTT.

On this clonotype: A much larger clone is a single base away; this may be a read error. The chain combines TRBV6-6 with TRBJ2-1; 8 positions match TRBD2. The CDR3 sequence is 14 residues long. Germline V gene lookup returns CDR1 MNHNY and CDR2 SVGAGI (reference sequence). V was clipped by 5 bases and J by 5 bases; unmatched bases: 5. This chain's CDR3 is CASSGREVDNEQFF. The CDR3 DNA reads as TGTGCCAGCAGTGGGCGGGAGGTCGACAATGAGCAGTTCTTC.

This clonotype was seen ten or more times. V is TRBV10-3 and J is TRBJ2-3; TRBD2 matches at 13 bases. The CDR3 runs to 19 residues. V lost 3 bases and J lost 2; bases outside the gene matches: 11. CDR1 is ENHRY, CDR2 SYGVKD, per germline. CDR3: CAISDVTSGGGPYTDTQYF. Written as DNA, the CDR3 is TGTGCCATCAGTGACGTTACTAGCGGGGGGGGGCCCTACACAGATACGCAGTATTTT.

Points on this clonotype: This may be a read error, as it is one base from a much larger clone. This chain links TRBV10-3 with TRBJ1-1; the D gene is possibly TRBD1 (5 bases). Trimming cost V 4 bases and J 4 bases, with 13 bases left between them. Looked up from germline, CDR1 is ENHRY and CDR2 is SYGVKD. CDR3 size: 14 residues. The CDR3 spells CAISGNRQFTEAFF. Here the CDR3 DNA reads TGTGCCATCAGTGGGAACCGACAGTTCACTGAAGCTTTCTTT.

Comment on this clonotype: Given a much more abundant clone one base away, this may be a read error. CDR3 coding DNA: TGTGCCGGCAGTTACGGTGCGGGAGGAGGCACCGGGGAGCTGTTTTTT. Translating it yields CAGSYGAGGGTGELFF. The V gene is TRBV6-5, the J gene TRBJ2-2; 8 bases line up with TRBD2. This CDR3 spans 16 amino acids. Germline lookup yields CDR1 MNHEY and CDR2 SVGAGI.

This chain uses TRBV7-2 with TRBJ1-1; D is unclear. This CDR3 is 11 amino acids long. Germline CDR1 reads SGHTA; CDR2 reads FQGNSA. The V end was cut by 5 bases, the J end by 8 bases, with 9 bases between. The CDR3 loop reads CASSPKIEAFF. CDR3 DNA sequence: TGTGCCAGCAGCCCAAAAATCGAAGCTTTCTTT.

This clonotype appeared a single time. A read error may be the cause here, since a much bigger clone is one base away. This sequence joins TRBV4-2 and TRBJ2-3; no firm D call. CDR1 and CDR2 from the germline V gene are LGHNA and YNFKEQ. The CDR3 is made up of 17 amino acids. The CDR3 nucleotides read TGTGCCAGCAACCAAGATATTTACCACACCCTCACAGATACGCAGTATTTT. Translated, it gives CASNQDIYHTLTDTQYF.

Notes on this clonotype: A much larger clone differs from this one at a single base, so this may be a read error. V usage is TRBV7-8 and J usage is TRBJ2-3; the match to TRBD2 covers 7 bases. This CDR3 is built from 17 residues. Germline lookup yields CDR1 SGHVS and CDR2 FQNEAQ. The CDR3: CASSLEAGVTGTDPQYF. CDR3 coding DNA: TGTGCCAGCAGCTTAGAGGCGGGAGTCACAGGTACAGATCCGCAGTATTTT.